This T cell receptor (beta chain) was sequenced in a study of T-cell reconstitution after alpha-beta-depleted transplantation in children (TCRdb year 2016). General notes on the study: Using TCR repertoire profiling, the study followed T-cell immune reconstitution in a quantitative way in children after TCRalphabeta/CD19-depleted allogeneic hematopoietic cell transplantation.

The sample's treatment or condition, from its label and the paper: allogeneic hematopoietic cell transplantation with graft depleted of TCRalphabeta T cells and CD19 B cells. TCRalphabeta/CD19-depleted allogeneic hematopoietic cell grafts were given to the transplant recipients, all of whom were children. The CDR3 measures 13 amino acids from cysteine to phenylalanine. Of the read, only the CDR3 DNA is kept; its 39 bases are in frame from base 1. Trimming removed 6 bases from V and 4 bases from J; the gene matches leave 4 bases unexplained. Libraries were built with PCR. Data came from an Illumina HiSeq 2500. TCR library preparation used molecular barcoding, with unique molecular identifiers applied to normalize quantification of the TCRbeta repertoire. TCRdb reworked the public reads: Q25 trimming with fastp, MiXCR clone assembly, productive beta chains retained. Under each unique CDR3 protein, matching rows form one entry showing the most common genes and DNA. The sample table contains 65,000 to 85,000 distinct CDR3 sequences; only one count was recorded for about a tenth of them. The ten top clones hold roughly 13% of the sample.

This clonotype has ten or more counts. Its antigen specificity is not known. No base quality values were provided; no much bigger clone lies one nucleotide off. Beyond this particular receptor, the publication reports: The frequencies of hyperexpanded clones fell over the following months, and after one year, T-cell counts and TCRbeta diversity were mostly attributed to newly produced T cells. About two months after transplant, the apparently early recovery of alphabetaT-cell counts reportedly depended on just several hundred clones that had expanded rapidly and came from non-depleted graft cells. In some patients, high TCRbeta diversity at day 60 was attributed to recipient T cells and intrathymic progenitors that had survived conditioning.

The starting material was PBMCs, obtained before TCRalphabeta/CD19-depleted stem cell transplant. The origin of this receptor is a boy aged 5 to 17 with acute myeloid leukemia, due to receive a stem cell transplant. Rearrangement joined TRBV12-3 or TRBV12-4 to TRBJ1-1, with 8 bases aligning to TRBD1. The sequence in DNA is TGTGCCAGCAGGCAGGGGGCCGGCACTGAAGCTTTCTTT. The encoded protein is CASRQGAGTEAFF.